Reported below is one T cell receptor beta chain. Here immunoSEQ multiplex PCR was the method, and the copy in TCRdb shows in-frame clones only, minus some. The table shows 150,000 to 200,000 clones, with around 80% occurring only once. The CDR3 loop spans 13 amino acids. The ends were cut back, 7 bases at V and 3 bases at J, with 10 bases in the middle. These data originate in a study of blood T cell repertoires in COVID-19. Study in general: Samples of COVID-19 (acute and convalescent) were obtained from the United States, Italy and Spain.

The source is a man aged 30-40 years with active or convalescent COVID-19. Sequencing was performed on peripheral blood. The gene calls are TRBV12-3 or TRBV12-4 and TRBJ2-1; D is unresolved. The CDR3 bases are TGTGCCAGCAAAAAGACTCACTACAATGAGCAGTTCTTC. Protein product: CASKKTHYNEQFF.